This record covers a single T cell receptor (beta chain). Its antigen remains unidentified. This entry is derived from a study of early T cells in non-severe SARS-CoV-2 infection. As for the study in general: It was bulk RNA from unsorted whole blood that was sequenced, and the chains were unpaired.

CDR1 is MDHEN, CDR2 SYDVKM, per germline. V was clipped by 5 bases and J by 0 bases, with 11 bases between them. This CDR3 is 15 amino acids long. Findings and limits, study-wide: Lookups in VDJdb leaned toward anti-spike CD8 responses and missed private and CD4 specificities.

The protocol attached unique molecular identifiers to individual cDNA molecules. Each CDR3 protein is one row after TCRdb ran MiXCR on the 5' RACE reads. Among some 40,000 distinct CDR3 sequences, around 5% were seen once, and the ten largest hold roughly 27%. Sample: whole blood. The TCR originated in an adult who was a healthcare worker with PCR-confirmed SARS-CoV-2 infection or an uninfected control (not recorded which). The rearrangement joins TRBV28 to TRBJ2-1, with D perhaps TRBD1 or TRBD2 (5 bases each). CDR3 in amino acids: CASSRGRISYNEQFF. Written as DNA, the CDR3 is TGTGCCAGCAGTCGGGGACGGATCTCCTACAATGAGCAGTTCTTC. The full variable domain, rest sourced from reference TRBV28 and TRBJ2-1, is DVKVTQSSRYLVKRTGEKVFLECVQDMDHENMFWYRQDPGLGLRLIYFSYDVKMKEKGDIPEGYSVSREKKERFSLILESASTNQTSMYLCASSRGRISYNEQFFGPGTRLTVL.